The 2 T cell receptor beta chains below come from one sample, sequenced in a study of cytomegalovirus exposure and HLA in healthy donors (dated by TCRdb to about 2017). Libraries came from the immunoSEQ multiplex PCR assay. The multiplex PCR relied on a mix of 60 forward primers for TCR Vbeta segments and 13 reverse primers for TCR Jbeta segments. TCRdb took over this immuneACCESS table, retaining in-frame rearrangements with V and J assigned. Such tables are incomplete; in checked studies, under half of the missing clones stem from an unresolved V gene, and the remainder is unexplained. The sample contains just under 80,000 clones, approximately 78% of them found a single time. The top ten constitute 4.5% of the sample. Material: PBMCs. The origin of the receptors is a man in his forties in good health and CMV-seronegative.

V gene TRBV5-4 combines with J gene TRBJ2-5, with 7 bases lining up with TRBD2. The CDR3 runs 15 residues. The V segment lost 1 base and the J segment 1 base; nucleotides outside the gene matches: 4. The germline V gene encodes CDR1 SGHNT and CDR2 YYREEE (reference sequence). CDR3 region: CASSLSGGLQETQYF. DNA of the CDR3: TGTGCCAGCAGCTTGTCGGGGGGACTCCAAGAGACCCAGTACTTC.

The sample holds a few counts of this clone. Sequence at one end of the junction differs from germline and may be a read error. The chain joins TRBV9 to TRBJ2-2, with 7 bases aligning to TRBD2. Per the germline V gene, CDR1 is SGDLS and CDR2 is YYNGEE. The CDR3 extends over 16 amino acids. CDR3 protein: CASSVDQRGNTGELFF. CDR3 nucleotide sequence: TGCGCCAGCAGCGTAGATCAGCGGGGGAACACCGGGGAGCTGTTTTTT.